The 16 T cell receptor beta chains presented below share a single source sample, sequenced in a study of STAT5B mutations in CD4+ large granular lymphocyte leukemia. Profiling relied on immunoSEQ multiplex PCR, and the TCRdb table lists in-frame clones only, not all of them. Seen here are about 32,000 clones, roughly 78% observed once, and the top ten hold about 0.45%. Sample: CD4+ T cells from blood buffy coats. Receptors were obtained from a human donor in good health.

This clone was seen a handful of times. V and J are TRBV28 and TRBJ1-4, with D unclear. Trimming removed 7 bases at V and 8 bases at J, with 17 bases between. The CDR3 is 14 amino acids. CDR1 is MDHEN, CDR2 SYDVKM, per germline. This CDR3 reads CASKTSGTGEKLFF. In DNA, the CDR3 is TGTGCCAGCAAGACCTCTGGCACCGGCGAAAAACTGTTTTTT.

This chain joins TRBV11-3 and TRBJ2-2; 7 bases line up with TRBD1. V lost 5 bases and J lost 6; bases outside the gene matches: 6. Germline CDR1 and CDR2: SGHNT and YENEEA. The CDR3 totals 14 residues. CDR3 sequence reads: CASSIGGAAGELFF. CDR3 nucleotides: TGTGCCAGCAGCATAGGGGGCGCGGCCGGGGAGCTGTTTTTT.

This clone was observed a handful of times. The chain links TRBV2 to TRBJ2-7; 9 bases match TRBD1. The CDR3 has 13 residues. Trimming took 4 bases from V and 5 from J; bases not matched to a gene: 3. Germline CDR1 is SNHLY and CDR2 is FYNNEI. CDR3 nucleotides: TGTGCCAGCAGTGGGGACAGGGACCACGAGCAGTACTTC. Translated: CASSGDRDHEQYF.

This rearrangement joins TRBV5-8 to TRBJ2-5, with 10 bases that match TRBD1. The DNA end favors TRBJ2-7, so the J call may be wrong. CDR3 length equals 15 residues. Germline lookup yields CDR1 SGHTS and CDR2 YDEGEE. The CDR3 DNA follows: TGTGCCAGCAGCGTGTCCGGGACAGGGGCCTCCGAGCAGTACTTC. Translating gives CASSVSGTGASEQYF.

The V gene is TRBV6-5, the J gene TRBJ2-3; D possibly corresponds to TRBD2 (5 bases). The ends were cut back, 10 bases at V and 1 base at J, with 12 bases in the middle. CDR1 is MNHEY, CDR2 SVGAGI, per germline. The CDR3 runs to 13 residues. The CDR3 coding sequence is TGTGCCACCGCGCGGGCGGGCACAGATACGCAGTATTTT. Translated, it gives CATARAGTDTQYF.

The chain has TRBV27 and TRBJ1-1; D perhaps matches TRBD1 (5 bases). Germline CDR1 reads MNHEY; CDR2 reads SMNVEV (reference sequence). The CDR3 sequence is 14 residues long. V lost 3 bases and J 3 bases, leaving 11 bases between the germline ends. Written as DNA, the CDR3 is TGTGCCAGCAGTTTGAGGTTAGGGGACACTGAAGCTTTCTTT. This codes for CASSLRLGDTEAFF.

This clone appeared a few times. This rearrangement joins TRBV2 to TRBJ1-1; D is undetermined. Germline CDR1 and CDR2: SNHLY and FYNNEI. This CDR3 is 12 amino acids long. Deletions cut 3 bases from V and 3 bases from J, with 5 bases between. This CDR3 is CASSDQDTEAFF. CDR3 bases: TGTGCCAGCAGTGACCAGGACACTGAAGCTTTCTTT.

This rearrangement joins TRBV7-8 to TRBJ1-1; D call uncertain. CDR1 SGHVS and CDR2 FQNEAQ come from the germline V gene. Trimming removed 1 base at V and 1 base at J, with 7 bases between. This CDR3 comprises 14 residues. The DNA for the CDR3 is TGTGCCAGCAGCTTAGTCGACTCGAACACTGAAGCTTTCTTT. It codes for CASSLVDSNTEAFF.

The rearrangement links TRBV7-6 to TRBJ2-2; D possibly corresponds to TRBD2 (5 bases). With 3 bases removed from V and 4 bases from J, the gap between germline ends came to 12 bases. Germline CDR1 SGHVS, CDR2 FNYEAQ. The CDR3 is 15 residues long. The CDR3, as DNA: TGTGCCAGCAGCTTGGCTGGAGGTAGCACCGGGGAGCTGTTTTTT. Translation: CASSLAGGSTGELFF.

This clone has a handful of counts. This chain links TRBV30 with TRBJ2-3, with TRBD1 matching 7 bases. Germline values: CDR1 GTSNPN, CDR2 SVGIG (reference sequence). The trim removed 8 bases at V and 2 bases at J, leaving 7 bases unmatched. This CDR3 is 13 amino acids long. The CDR3 sequence: CAGGQDNTDTQYF. The DNA for the CDR3 is TGTGCCGGCGGACAGGACAACACAGATACGCAGTATTTT.

This clone occurred a few times. The chain couples TRBV6-1 to TRBJ1-1; D uncertain. Germline CDR1 reads MNHNS; CDR2 reads SASEGT. The V gene lost 4 bases and the J gene lost 1 base, with 4 bases spanning the gap. This CDR3 has 12 residues. The CDR3 sequence is CASSGWNTEAFF. The CDR3 nucleotides are TGTGCCAGCAGTGGATGGAACACTGAAGCTTTCTTT.

The chain's CDR3 is CASSEAVIAGFTDTQYF. The CDR3 region has the DNA TGTGCCAGCAGTGAAGCTGTTATTGCGGGCTTCACAGATACGCAGTATTTT. This chain joins TRBV2 and TRBJ2-3; weak D call: TRBD2 (5 bases). V was cut by 0 bases and J by 2 bases, with 15 bases left in between. This CDR3 contains 17 residues. Germline-derived CDR1 and CDR2 are SNHLY and FYNNEI. The variable domain in full, completed from reference TRBV2 and TRBJ2-3, reads EPEVTQTPSHQVTQMGQEVILRCVPISNHLYFYWYRQILGQKVEFLVSFYNNEISEKSEIFDDQFSVERPDGSNFTLKIRSTKLEDSAMYFCASSEAVIAGFTDTQYFGPGTRLTVL.

For the CDR3, the DNA is TGTGCCAGCTCACCACTAGCGGGGGACTACAATGAGCAGTTCTTC. Its translation is CASSPLAGDYNEQFF. The chain has TRBV18 and TRBJ2-1; 9 nucleotides align to TRBD2. The CDR3 has 15 amino acids. The ends lost 1 base at V and 3 bases at J; junction bases unmatched: 1. Germline CDR1 is KGHSH and CDR2 is LQKENI.

This clone came up a few times. V gene TRBV28 combines with J gene TRBJ2-7; D not certain. The CDR3 contains 16 residues. V gave up 2 bases and J gave up 1 base, with 15 bases separating them. Germline assignment: CDR1 MDHEN and CDR2 SYDVKM. The CDR3 DNA is TGTGCCAGCAGTTTAGAGCCCCCTGGGATATCCTACGAGCAGTACTTC. Translation gives CASSLEPPGISYEQYF.

The rearrangement uses TRBV10-1 and TRBJ1-1, with a tentative D call TRBD1 (6 bases). Germline V gene sequence: CDR1 WNHNN, CDR2 SYGVQD (reference sequence). This CDR3 spans 16 amino acids. V lost 4 bases to trimming and J lost 1 base, with 16 bases between them. DNA for the CDR3: TGCGCCAGCAGTGGGGGAGGGGGGTGGGAGAACACTGAAGCTTTCTTT. Protein sequence: CASSGGGGWENTEAFF.

This chain joins TRBV18 and TRBJ2-3; 12 bases map to TRBD2. Germline CDR1 and CDR2: KGHSH and LQKENI. The CDR3 is 16 amino acids. V shed 8 bases and J 0 bases; nucleotides not matched to a gene: 6. For the CDR3, the DNA is TGTGCCAGCCTTAGGACTAGCGGGGTCAGCACAGATACGCAGTATTTT. Translated, it gives CASLRTSGVSTDTQYF. The whole variable domain, filled in from reference TRBV18 and TRBJ2-3, reads NAGVMQNPRHLVRRRGQEARLRCSPMKGHSHVYWYRQLPEEGLKFMVYLQKENIIDESGMPKERFSAEFPKEGPSILRIQQVVRGDSAAYFCASLRTSGVSTDTQYFGPGTRLTVL.